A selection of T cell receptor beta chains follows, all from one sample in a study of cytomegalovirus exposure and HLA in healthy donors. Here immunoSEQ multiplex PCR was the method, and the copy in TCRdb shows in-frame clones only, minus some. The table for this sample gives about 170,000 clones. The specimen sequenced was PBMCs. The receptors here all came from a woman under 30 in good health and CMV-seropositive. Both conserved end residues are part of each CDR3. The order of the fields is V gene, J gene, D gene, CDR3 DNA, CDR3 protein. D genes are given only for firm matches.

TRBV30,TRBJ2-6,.,TGTGCCTGGAGTATAGCTGGGGCCAACGTCCTGACTTTC,CAWSIAGANVLTF
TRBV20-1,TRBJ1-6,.,TGCAGTGCTAGAGAGGGCAGGGAACTCCACTTT,CSAREGRELHF
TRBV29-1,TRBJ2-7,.,TGCAGCGTTGCGGCCGGGTCCTTACCGGGTTACGAGCAGTACTTC,CSVAAGSLPGYEQYF
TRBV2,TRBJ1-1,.,TGTGCCAGCAGCGCCAGGGTCACTGAAGCTTTCTTT,CASSARVTEAFF
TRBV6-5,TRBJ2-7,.,TGTGCCAGCAGTTACGATCACAGGGTGAACGAGCAGTACTTC,CASSYDHRVNEQYF
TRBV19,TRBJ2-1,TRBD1,TGTGCCAGTAGTGTAGGGGGGTGGACAGGGGGGTTAAATGAGCAGTTCTTC,CASSVGGWTGGLNEQFF
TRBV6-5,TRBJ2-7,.,TGTGCCAGCAGCCAGACTGGCGTCTACGAGCAGTACTTC,CASSQTGVYEQYF
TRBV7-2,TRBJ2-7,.,TGTGCCAGCAGCCCTGGGGCGGGGTTGTCCTACGAGCAGTACTTC,CASSPGAGLSYEQYF
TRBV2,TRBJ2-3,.,TGTGCCAGCAGTGAATGGCAGGGAAGGCAGTATTTT,CASSEWQGRQYF
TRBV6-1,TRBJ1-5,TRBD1,TGTGCCAGCAGTGAAATCGGTGGGACAGTTAATAGCAATCAGCCCCAGCATTTT,CASSEIGGTVNSNQPQHF
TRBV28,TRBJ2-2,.,TGTGCCAGCAGTTTACAGGGCGCAAACACCGGGGAGCTGTTTTTT,CASSLQGANTGELFF
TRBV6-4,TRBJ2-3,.,TGTGCCAGCAGCTCGGAGGCGGGGACTAGCACAGATACGCAGTATTTT,CASSSEAGTSTDTQYF
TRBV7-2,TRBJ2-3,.,TGTGCCAGCAGCTCTAGGTCCCCACAAGGCGCAGATACGCAGTATTTT,CASSSRSPQGADTQYF
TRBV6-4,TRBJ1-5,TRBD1,TGTGCCAGCAGTGGCCCCATTCCGGGACAGTTGACCTGTAGCAATCAGCCCCAGCATTTT,CASSGPIPGQLTCSNQPQHF
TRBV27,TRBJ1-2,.,TGTGCCAGCACCCCATCCCTGTGGGAGAACTATGGCTACACCTTC,CASTPSLWENYGYTF
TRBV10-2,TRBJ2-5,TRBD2,TGCGCCAGCAGTGAGGGAGCGGGGGGGCAAGAGACCCAGTACTTC,CASSEGAGGQETQYF
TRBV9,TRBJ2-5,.,TGTGCCAGCAGCGTAGAATTTGGGGGGACCCTGGAGACCCAGTACTTC,CASSVEFGGTLETQYF
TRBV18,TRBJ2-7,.,TGTGCCAGCTCACCACCCCCCCAGGGCGGAGAGCAGTACTTC,CASSPPPQGGEQYF
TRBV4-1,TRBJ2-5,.,TGCGCCAGCAGCCAAGCGGAGCGCGTTCAAGAGACCCAGTACTTC,CASSQAERVQETQYF
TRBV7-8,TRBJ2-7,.,TGTGCCAGCAGCTTAGTTCAGGGCCGTCACGAGCAGTACTTC,CASSLVQGRHEQYF
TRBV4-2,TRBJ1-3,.,TGTGCCAGCAGCCAGGGGACCGGAGGGTCTGGAAACACCATATATTTT,CASSQGTGGSGNTIYF
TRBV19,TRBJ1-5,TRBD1,TGTGCCAGTAGTACCCACCGGGACAGGGGGTATCAGCCCCAGCATTTT,CASSTHRDRGYQPQHF
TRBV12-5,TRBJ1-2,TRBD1,TGTGCTAGTGCCGACGGACAGGACCATGGCTACACCTTC,CASADGQDHGYTF
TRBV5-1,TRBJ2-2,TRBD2,TGCGCCAGCAGCTTGGAGGCGGGAGGTCTTTCCGGGGAGCTGTTTTTT,CASSLEAGGLSGELFF
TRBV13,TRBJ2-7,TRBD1,TGTGCCAGCAGACGACAGGGGACCTACGAGCAGTACTTC,CASRRQGTYEQYF
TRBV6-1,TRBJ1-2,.,TGTGCCAGCAGTGAAGCACCCGCTAACTACTATGGCTACACCTTC,CASSEAPANYYGYTF
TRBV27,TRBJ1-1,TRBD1,TGTGCCATCCACGCCAGGGGGCAAGCTTTCTTT,CAIHARGQAFF
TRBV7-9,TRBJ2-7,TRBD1,TGTGCCAGCGGACAAGGTGGGACAGGGGACGGCGAGCAGTACTTC,CASGQGGTGDGEQYF
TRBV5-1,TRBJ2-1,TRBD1,TGCGCCAGCAGCTTGATGGTCGGCGGACAGGAGAAAGAGTTCTTC,CASSLMVGGQEKEFF
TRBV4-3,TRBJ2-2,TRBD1,TGCGCCAGCAGCCAAGGGGGTCAGGGGGACACCGGGGAGCTGTTTTTT,CASSQGGQGDTGELFF
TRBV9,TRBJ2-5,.,TGTGCCAGCCGAGGAGCGGGAGAGACCCAGTACTTC,CASRGAGETQYF
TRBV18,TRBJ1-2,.,TGTGCCAGCTCACCAAATATGTATGGCTACACCTTC,CASSPNMYGYTF
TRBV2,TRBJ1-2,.,TGTGCCAGCAGTGAAGCGACCCACACGGGCACCTTC,CASSEATHTGTF
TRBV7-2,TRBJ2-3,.,TGTGCCAGCAGCTGGGCAGGTAGCACAGATACGCAGTATTTT,CASSWAGSTDTQYF
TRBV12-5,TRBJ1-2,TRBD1,TGTGCTAGTGGCCGACAGGGGCATGGCTACACCTTC,CASGRQGHGYTF
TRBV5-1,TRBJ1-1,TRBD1,TGCGCCAGCAGCTTGGCCGCAGGGGGCATCTCTGAAGCTTTCTTT,CASSLAAGGISEAFF